This TCR beta chain was sequenced during a study of blood T cells in healthy people across ages. Broader study findings: Naive CD4+ cells and diversity were both higher in long-lived donors than in aged donors.

The V end was cut by 6 bases, the J end by 3 bases, with 11 bases between. CDR1 is MDHEN, CDR2 SYDVKM, per germline. The CDR3 totals 13 residues. Researchers isolated at least 7 million PBMCs per sample. Next came a second PCR, run for roughly 6 to 11 cycles, which used a sample-barcoded 5' primer along with a J-beta primer mix. Each cDNA molecule received a tag from a template-switch adaptor that had 12 random nucleotides. At least 2.5 million CDR3-containing paired-end reads were obtained per sample. TCRdb called the 5' RACE reads again in MiXCR, with one record for every CDR3 protein. The sample has hundreds of thousands of distinct CDR3 sequences, approximately 52% seen once; the top ten hold roughly 13%. Notes on this clonotype: Antigen: not known.

V is TRBV28 and J is TRBJ2-5; possibly TRBD1 or TRBD2 for D (5 bases each). Sequencing used blood. The sequence was collected from a woman of 80 years or more in good health. For the CDR3, the DNA is TGTGCCAGCAGAACCGGGACCGAAGAGACCCAGTACTTC. This codes for CASRTGTEETQYF.